Below are 29 T cell receptor beta chains sequenced from a single sample in a study of cytomegalovirus exposure and HLA in healthy donors. 60 Vbeta and 13 Jbeta primers were used in PCR. Some clones are missing from TCRdb's copy, which holds only in-frame ones; the method was immunoSEQ multiplex PCR. Of some 100,000 clones in the sample, approximately 68% were seen once. Input material: PBMCs. The receptors were sampled from a young woman in good health and CMV-seropositive.

This sequence joins TRBV28 and TRBJ1-2, with D perhaps TRBD1 (6 bases). V lost 6 bases and J lost 9, with 20 bases in between. CDR3 length: 14 amino acids. Germline assignment: CDR1 MDHEN and CDR2 SYDVKM. CDR3 in DNA: TGTGCCAGCAGCGGGGCGGGGGGCGACCGTCGCTACACCTTC. Translation gives CASSGAGGDRRYTF.

This chain links TRBV6-5 with TRBJ1-1; perhaps TRBD1 as D (6 bases). CDR1 and CDR2 (germline): MNHEY, SVGAGI. The CDR3 sequence is 14 residues long. Trimming shortened V by 6 bases and J by 4 bases, and 15 bases separated the two germline ends. As DNA, the CDR3 is TGTGCCAGCAGCCCAGACACAGGGATCACTGAAGCTTTCTTT. Encoded protein: CASSPDTGITEAFF.

The chain carries TRBV4-3 and TRBJ1-5; 9 bases match TRBD1. Trimming at V came to 4 bases and at J to 1 base, leaving 5 bases not matched to a gene. Germline-derived CDR1 and CDR2 are LGHNA and YSLEER. The CDR3 covers 16 residues. In DNA form, the CDR3 reads TGCGCCAGCAGCCCGGACAGGGGATGGAGCAATCAGCCCCAGCATTTT. Its translation: CASSPDRGWSNQPQHF.

The chain employs TRBV5-6 and TRBJ1-1; 7 bases map to TRBD1. The CDR3 loop spans 13 amino acids. With 4 bases clipped from V and 1 base from J, the junction kept 1 base outside the gene matches. Germline assignment: CDR1 SGHDT and CDR2 YYEEEE. CDR3 loop: CASSNRGNTEAFF. CDR3 nucleotides: TGTGCCAGCAGCAACAGGGGGAACACTGAAGCTTTCTTT.

The chain couples TRBV19 to TRBJ1-5; D not certain. The CDR3 is 14 residues long. Trimming took 2 bases from V and 2 from J, leaving 7 bases between them. Looked up from germline, CDR1 is LNHDA and CDR2 is SQIVND (reference sequence). The CDR3 DNA reads as TGTGCCAGTAGTATACTAGAAGGCAATCAGCCCCAGCATTTT. It is translated as CASSILEGNQPQHF.

The V call is TRBV4-3, the J call TRBJ1-4; D ambiguous. V lost 1 base and J 8 bases, leaving 11 bases between the germline ends. The CDR3 runs to 14 residues. Looked up from germline, CDR1 is LGHNA and CDR2 is YSLEER. The CDR3 DNA reads TGCGCCAGCAGCCAAGGACGCGGGAGGGAAAAACTGTTTTTT. Amino acid sequence: CASSQGRGREKLFF.

The chain uses TRBV12-5 and TRBJ1-2; possible D gene TRBD1, 5 bases. The ends were cut back, 7 bases at V and 1 base at J, with 10 bases in the middle. The CDR3 is 13 residues long. CDR1 is LGHNT and CDR2 is FRNRAP in the germline V gene. This chain's CDR3 is CASAPDSNYGYTF. Here the CDR3 DNA reads TGTGCTAGTGCCCCAGACAGTAACTATGGCTACACCTTC.

Comments on this clone: This same CDR3 is encoded by further DNA sequences in the sample. The V gene is TRBV6-5, the J gene TRBJ1-4, with TRBD1 matching 8 bases. In germline, CDR1 is MNHEY, CDR2 SVGAGI. The CDR3 spans 15 residues. Losses at the gene ends were 2 bases for V and 7 bases for J; bases not matched to a gene: 6. The CDR3 protein is CASSYRGQVPEKLFF. CDR3 coding DNA: TGTGCCAGCAGTTACAGGGGACAGGTGCCTGAAAAACTGTTTTTT.

The gene calls are TRBV9 and TRBJ2-2; 14 bases map to TRBD2. Germline lookup yields CDR1 SGDLS and CDR2 YYNGEE. Unmatched junction bases numbered 7, after V lost 4 bases and J lost 5 bases. There are 17 residues in the CDR3. CDR3 amino acids: CASSPGLAGAWTGELFF. The CDR3 nucleotides read TGTGCCAGCAGCCCGGGACTAGCGGGAGCTTGGACCGGGGAGCTGTTTTTT.

V is TRBV6-6 and J is TRBJ1-1; D ambiguous. Deletions cut 4 bases from V and 1 base from J, with 7 bases between. Germline lookup yields CDR1 MNHNY and CDR2 SVGAGI (reference sequence). The CDR3 loop spans 13 amino acids. CDR3 DNA: TGTGCCAGCAGTTTTGCAGGGAACACTGAAGCTTTCTTT. Translation gives CASSFAGNTEAFF.

The DNA for the CDR3 is TGTGCCAGCAGTGCAAACAGGCTAATCTCTGGAAACACCATATATTTT. Amino acids: CASSANRLISGNTIYF. The chain recombines TRBV27 with TRBJ1-3; D possibly corresponds to TRBD1 (5 bases). Deletions cut 5 bases from V and 0 bases from J, with 14 bases between. The CDR3 has 16 residues. The V gene's germline CDR1 is MNHEY and CDR2 SMNVEV (reference sequence).

CDR3 coding DNA: TGCGCCAGCATCGCCAGGGCTGTGAACACTGAAGCTTTCTTT. Its protein product is CASIARAVNTEAFF. This rearrangement joins TRBV10-1 to TRBJ1-1; perhaps TRBD1 as D (5 bases). The V gene lost 7 bases and the J gene lost 0 bases, with 12 bases spanning the gap. Germline-derived CDR1 and CDR2 are WNHNN and SYGVQD (reference sequence). The CDR3 length is 14 residues.

This clone was detected only once. The chain links TRBV18 to TRBJ2-2; possibly TRBD2 for D (6 bases). V was clipped by 6 bases and J by 0 bases, with 11 bases between them. CDR1 and CDR2 from the germline V gene are KGHSH and LQKENI. This CDR3 has 15 amino acids. The CDR3 loop is CASSRSGSNTGELFF. CDR3 sequence (DNA): TGTGCCAGCTCCCGAAGCGGGTCGAACACCGGGGAGCTGTTTTTT.

This chain uses TRBV4-2 with TRBJ1-4; D is uncertain. The V end was cut by 0 bases, the J end by 7 bases, with 9 bases between. The CDR3 has 14 amino acids. From germline, CDR1 is LGHNA and CDR2 YNFKEQ. The CDR3 sequence is CASSQDIRSEKLFF. The CDR3 DNA follows: TGTGCCAGCAGCCAAGATATACGTAGTGAAAAACTGTTTTTT.

This chain links TRBV7-6 with TRBJ2-3; 7 positions match TRBD1. The CDR3 covers 16 residues. V trimming: 5 bases; J trimming: 2 bases; junction bases outside the gene matches: 10. Germline CDR1 and CDR2: SGHVS and FNYEAQ. CDR3 residues: CASSHTGQTYTDTQYF. CDR3 sequence (DNA): TGTGCCAGCAGCCACACGGGACAGACCTACACAGATACGCAGTATTTT. Full variable domain (rest looked up from reference TRBV7-6 and TRBJ2-3): GAGVSQSPRYKVTKRGQDVALRCDPISGHVSLYWYRQALGQGPEFLTYFNYEAQQDKSGLPNDRFSAERPEGSISTLTIQRTEQRDSAMYRCASSHTGQTYTDTQYFGPGTRLTVL.

The gene calls are TRBV30 and TRBJ2-1; TRBD2 agrees at 8 bases. Germline V CDR1 and CDR2: GTSNPN, SVGIG (reference sequence). The trim removed 1 base at V and 5 bases at J, leaving 13 bases unmatched. There are 17 residues in the CDR3. CDR3 sequence (DNA): TGTGCCTGGAGTGGCGGAACCGGGACTAGTGGAGACAATGAGCAGTTCTTC. This gives the protein CAWSGGTGTSGDNEQFF.

The chain has TRBV5-1 and TRBJ1-5; 7 bases line up with TRBD1. CDR1 is SGHRS and CDR2 is YFSETQ in the germline V gene. This CDR3 contains 15 residues. Trimming took 4 bases from V and 6 from J; bases not matched to a gene: 10. In DNA, the CDR3 is TGCGCCAGCAGCGATGGGACAGTCGGGGGTCAGCCCCAGCATTTT. Encoded protein: CASSDGTVGGQPQHF.

Here the CDR3 DNA reads TGTGCCAGCTGTGGGACAGGGGAAGATCAGCCCCAGCATTTT. Its translation: CASCGTGEDQPQHF. The chain recombines TRBV21-1 with TRBJ1-5; the D call of TRBD1 is as the table states it, not checked on the DNA. TRBV21-1 represents a pseudogene. The CDR3 covers 14 residues.

The gene calls are TRBV28 and TRBJ2-3; unclear D gene. CDR3 length equals 12 residues. V was clipped by 6 bases and J by 2 bases, with 6 bases between them. From germline, CDR1 is MDHEN and CDR2 SYDVKM. CDR3 in DNA: TGTGCCAGCAGGAGAGACACAGATACGCAGTATTTT. Amino acid sequence: CASRRDTDTQYF. The whole variable domain, filled in from reference TRBV28 and TRBJ2-3, reads DVKVTQSSRYLVKRTGEKVFLECVQDMDHENMFWYRQDPGLGLRLIYFSYDVKMKEKGDIPEGYSVSREKKERFSLILESASTNQTSMYLCASRRDTDTQYFGPGTRLTVL.

A note on this clone: As the CDR3 is not closed by the conserved phenylalanine or tryptophan, this likely results from a read error. The limits of the CDR3 on the DNA are not certain, so only TCRdb's listed CDR3 is given. The gene calls are TRBV10-1 and TRBJ2-7; TRBD2, the table's D call, lacks a check against the DNA. Germline V gene sequence: CDR1 WNHNN, CDR2 SYGVQD (reference sequence). 9 amino acids form the CDR3, both terminal residues included. CDR3 sequence reads: CARRSGNRL.

This chain connects TRBV6-1 to TRBJ1-2, with TRBD1 matching 7 bases. The V segment lost 8 bases and the J segment 6 bases; nucleotides outside the gene matches: 9. The germline CDR1 and CDR2 sequences are MNHNS and SASEGT. This CDR3 contains 13 residues. The CDR3 loop is CASHRGRGNGYTF. The CDR3 bases are TGTGCCAGCCACAGAGGCAGGGGGAATGGCTACACCTTC.

The rearrangement uses TRBV19 and TRBJ2-6; 8 bases align to TRBD2. CDR1 LNHDA and CDR2 SQIVND come from the germline V gene (reference sequence). The CDR3 spans 23 residues. J lost 2 bases, V lost 0 bases, and 21 bases had no gene match. The CDR3 region is CASSIDSGGEPSGRSPGANVLTF. In DNA form, the CDR3 reads TGTGCCAGTAGTATAGATTCTGGCGGGGAACCGAGCGGGAGAAGCCCTGGGGCCAACGTCCTGACTTTC. The variable domain in full, completed from reference TRBV19 and TRBJ2-6, reads DGGITQSPKYLFRKEGQNVTLSCEQNLNHDAMYWYRQDPGQGLRLIYYSQIVNDFQKGDIAEGYSVSREKKESFPLTVTSAQKNPTAFYLCASSIDSGGEPSGRSPGANVLTFGAGSRLTVL.

The chain recombines TRBV11-2 with TRBJ2-7, with 11 bases fitting TRBD2. The V and J ends lost 1 base and 5 bases, in that order; junction bases with no gene match: 1. CDR1 and CDR2 from the germline V gene are SGHAT and FQNNGV. The CDR3 runs to 14 residues. The CDR3 sequence: CASSLGLAGHEQYF. In DNA, the CDR3 is TGTGCCAGCAGCTTAGGACTAGCGGGACACGAGCAGTACTTC. The whole variable domain, filled in from reference TRBV11-2 and TRBJ2-7, reads EAGVAQSPRYKIIEKRQSVAFWCNPISGHATLYWYQQILGQGPKLLIQFQNNGVVDDSQLPKDRFSAERLKGVDSTLKIQPAKLEDSAVYLCASSLGLAGHEQYFGPGTRLTVT.

V usage is TRBV6-5 and J usage is TRBJ2-7, with D tentatively TRBD1 (5 bases). The germline V gene has CDR1 MNHEY and CDR2 SVGAGI. The CDR3 sequence is 14 residues long. Deletions cut 0 bases from V and 3 bases from J, with 9 bases between. The CDR3 sequence: CASSYSRQSYEQYF. The CDR3 nucleotides are TGTGCCAGCAGTTACTCGAGACAGAGCTACGAGCAGTACTTC.

The J gene is TRBJ2-1, the V gene TRBV9; 8 bases fit TRBD2. The CDR3 has 16 residues. CDR1 and CDR2 (germline): SGDLS, YYNGEE. The V gene end was trimmed by 0 bases and the J gene end by 9 bases; junction bases not matched to a gene: 11. The CDR3 protein is CASSVGIGGGTGEQFF. DNA for the CDR3: TGTGCCAGCAGCGTAGGGATAGGCGGGGGGACGGGTGAGCAGTTCTTC.

This clone was picked up one time. V is TRBV30 and J is TRBJ1-3; no reliable D call. This CDR3 has 11 residues. Germline loops: CDR1 GTSNPN, CDR2 SVGIG (reference sequence). Trimming removed 8 bases at V and 5 bases at J, with 10 bases between. CDR3 nucleotides: TGTGCCCTAGGCGGGCGAAACACCATATATTTT. Its protein is CALGGRNTIYF.

The V and J genes are TRBV4-3 and TRBJ1-2, with D tentatively TRBD1 (5 bases). Trimming took off 1 base at V and 4 bases at J, with 31 bases between the two ends. The germline V gene has CDR1 LGHNA and CDR2 YSLEER. This CDR3 is 21 amino acids long. The CDR3 DNA reads TGCGCCAGCAGCCAAGGCGAAGATTGGTATAACACCAGGGAAACTGGCTATGGCTACACCTTC. Its translation is CASSQGEDWYNTRETGYGYTF.

The chain is built from TRBV6-9 and TRBJ1-5; tentative D call: TRBD1 (6 bases). This CDR3 is built from 14 residues. Germline V lookup: CDR1 MNHGY, CDR2 SVAAGI. V gave up 8 bases and J gave up 2 bases, with 13 bases separating them. The CDR3 spells CASQQGSRNQPQHF. The CDR3 nucleotides are TGTGCCAGCCAACAGGGCAGTCGCAATCAGCCCCAGCATTTT.

This rearrangement joins TRBV11-2 to TRBJ2-1; D is unclear. Trimming cost V 0 bases and J 3 bases, with 15 bases left between them. The germline V gene encodes CDR1 SGHAT and CDR2 FQNNGV. The CDR3 spans 17 residues. CDR3: CASSLDLLVPNYNEQFF. The DNA of the CDR3 is TGTGCCAGCAGCTTAGACCTATTAGTCCCCAACTACAATGAGCAGTTCTTC. Together with reference TRBV11-2 and TRBJ2-1, the CDR3 gives the full variable domain: EAGVAQSPRYKIIEKRQSVAFWCNPISGHATLYWYQQILGQGPKLLIQFQNNGVVDDSQLPKDRFSAERLKGVDSTLKIQPAKLEDSAVYLCASSLDLLVPNYNEQFFGPGTRLTVL.